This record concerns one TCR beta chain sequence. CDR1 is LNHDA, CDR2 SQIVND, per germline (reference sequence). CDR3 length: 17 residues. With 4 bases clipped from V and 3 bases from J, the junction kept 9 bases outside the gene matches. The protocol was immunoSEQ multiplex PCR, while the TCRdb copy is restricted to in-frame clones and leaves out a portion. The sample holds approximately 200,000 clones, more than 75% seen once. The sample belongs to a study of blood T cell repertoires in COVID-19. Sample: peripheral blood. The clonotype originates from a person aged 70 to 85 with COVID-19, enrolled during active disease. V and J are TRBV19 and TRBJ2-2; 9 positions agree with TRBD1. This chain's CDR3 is CASSTETGGLDTGELFF. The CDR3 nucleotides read TGTGCCAGTAGTACCGAAACAGGGGGCCTTGACACCGGGGAGCTGTTTTTT. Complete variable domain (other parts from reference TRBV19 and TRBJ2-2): DGGITQSPKYLFRKEGQNVTLSCEQNLNHDAMYWYRQDPGQGLRLIYYSQIVNDFQKGDIAEGYSVSREKKESFPLTVTSAQKNPTAFYLCASSTETGGLDTGELFFGEGSRLTVL.